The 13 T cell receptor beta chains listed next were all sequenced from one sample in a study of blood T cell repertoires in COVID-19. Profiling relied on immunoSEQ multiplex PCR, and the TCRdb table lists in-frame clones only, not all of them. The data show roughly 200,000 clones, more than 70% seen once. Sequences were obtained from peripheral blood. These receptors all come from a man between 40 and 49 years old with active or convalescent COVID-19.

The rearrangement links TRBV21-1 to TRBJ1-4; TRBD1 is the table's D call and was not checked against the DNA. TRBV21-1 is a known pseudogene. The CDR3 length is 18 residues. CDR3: CASSIRIGTGETNEKLFF. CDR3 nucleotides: TGTGCCAGCAGCATCAGAATAGGGACAGGGGAAACTAATGAAAAACTGTTTTTT.

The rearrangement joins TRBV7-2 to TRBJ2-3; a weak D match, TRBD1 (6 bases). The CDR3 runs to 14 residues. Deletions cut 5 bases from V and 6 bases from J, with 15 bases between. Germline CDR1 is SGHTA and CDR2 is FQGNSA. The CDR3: CASSPNQGWDTQYF. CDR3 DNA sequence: TGTGCCAGCAGCCCCAACCAGGGGTGGGATACGCAGTATTTT.

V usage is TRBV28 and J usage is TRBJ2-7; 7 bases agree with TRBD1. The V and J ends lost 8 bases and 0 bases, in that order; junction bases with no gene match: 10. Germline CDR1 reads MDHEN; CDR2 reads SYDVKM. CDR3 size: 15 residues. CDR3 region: CASLGQNYSSYEQYF. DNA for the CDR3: TGTGCCAGCCTGGGACAGAATTATAGCTCCTACGAGCAGTACTTC.

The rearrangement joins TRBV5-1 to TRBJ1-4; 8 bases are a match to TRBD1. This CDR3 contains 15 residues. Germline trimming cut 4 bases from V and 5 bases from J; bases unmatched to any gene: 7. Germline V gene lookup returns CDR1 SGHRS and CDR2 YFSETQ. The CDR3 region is CASSTDRAANEKLFF. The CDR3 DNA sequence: TGCGCCAGCAGCACGGACAGGGCGGCGAATGAAAAACTGTTTTTT.

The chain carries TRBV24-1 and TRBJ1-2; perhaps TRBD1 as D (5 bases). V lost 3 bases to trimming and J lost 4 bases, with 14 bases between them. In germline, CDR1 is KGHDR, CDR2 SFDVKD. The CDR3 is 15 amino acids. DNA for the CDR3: TGTGCCACCAGTGATCCGGCCGGGGGAGGCTATGGCTACACCTTC. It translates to CATSDPAGGGYGYTF.

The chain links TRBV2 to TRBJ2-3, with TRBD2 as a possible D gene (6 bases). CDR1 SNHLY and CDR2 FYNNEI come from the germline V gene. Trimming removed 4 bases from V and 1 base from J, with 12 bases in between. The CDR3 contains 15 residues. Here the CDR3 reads CASSVRREGTDTQYF. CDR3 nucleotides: TGTGCCAGCAGTGTACGGCGGGAAGGCACAGATACGCAGTATTTT.

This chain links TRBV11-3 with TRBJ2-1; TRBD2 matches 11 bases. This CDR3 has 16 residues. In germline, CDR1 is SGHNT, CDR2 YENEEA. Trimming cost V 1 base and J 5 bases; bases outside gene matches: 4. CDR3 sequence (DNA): TGTGCCAGCAGCTTAGGTGGGACTAGCGGAAACAATGAGCAGTTCTTC. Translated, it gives CASSLGGTSGNNEQFF.

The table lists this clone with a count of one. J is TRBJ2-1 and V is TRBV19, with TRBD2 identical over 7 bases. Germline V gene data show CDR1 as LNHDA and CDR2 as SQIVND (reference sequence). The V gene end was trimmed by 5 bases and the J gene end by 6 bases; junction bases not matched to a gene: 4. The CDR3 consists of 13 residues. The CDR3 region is CASSAGALNEQFF. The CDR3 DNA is TGTGCCAGTAGTGCGGGAGCCCTCAATGAGCAGTTCTTC.

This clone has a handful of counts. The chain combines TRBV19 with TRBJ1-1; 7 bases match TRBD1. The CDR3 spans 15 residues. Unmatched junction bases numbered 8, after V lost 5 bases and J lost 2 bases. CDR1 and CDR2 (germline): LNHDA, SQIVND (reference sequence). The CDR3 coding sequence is TGTGCCAGTAGTCCGAACAGGGGTTCCAACACTGAAGCTTTCTTT. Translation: CASSPNRGSNTEAFF.

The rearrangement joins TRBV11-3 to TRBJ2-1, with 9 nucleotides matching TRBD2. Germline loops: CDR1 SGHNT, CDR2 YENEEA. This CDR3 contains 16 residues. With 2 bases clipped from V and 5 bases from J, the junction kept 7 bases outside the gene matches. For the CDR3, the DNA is TGTGCCAGCAGCTTAATAGCGGGGGCTGCCGACAATGAGCAGTTCTTC. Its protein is CASSLIAGAADNEQFF.

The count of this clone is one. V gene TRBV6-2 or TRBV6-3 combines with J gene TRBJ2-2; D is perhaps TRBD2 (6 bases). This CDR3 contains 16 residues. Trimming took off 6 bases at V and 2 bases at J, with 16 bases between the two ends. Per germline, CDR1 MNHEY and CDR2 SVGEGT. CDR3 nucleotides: TGTGCCAGCAGACCTCTCTTAGCGGCCAACACCGGGGAGCTGTTTTTT. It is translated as CASRPLLAANTGELFF.

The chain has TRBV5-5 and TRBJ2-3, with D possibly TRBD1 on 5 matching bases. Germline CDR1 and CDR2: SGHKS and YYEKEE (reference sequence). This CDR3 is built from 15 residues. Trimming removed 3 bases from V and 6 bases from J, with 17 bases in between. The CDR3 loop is CASSSWGGLGDTQYF. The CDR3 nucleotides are TGTGCCAGCAGCTCTTGGGGCGGTTTGGGGGATACGCAGTATTTT.

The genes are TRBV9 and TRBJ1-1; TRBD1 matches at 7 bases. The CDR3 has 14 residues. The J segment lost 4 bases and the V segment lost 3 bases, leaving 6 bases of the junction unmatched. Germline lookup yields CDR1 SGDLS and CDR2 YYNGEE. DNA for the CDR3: TGTGCCAGCAGCGAAAGGGGGCTGGGCACTGAAGCTTTCTTT. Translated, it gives CASSERGLGTEAFF. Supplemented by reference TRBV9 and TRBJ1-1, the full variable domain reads DSGVTQTPKHLITATGQRVTLRCSPRSGDLSVYWYQQSLDQGLQFLIQYYNGEERAKGNILERFSAQQFPDLHSELNLSSLELGDSALYFCASSERGLGTEAFFGQGTRLTVV.